This TCR beta chain was captured in a study of blood T cells in healthy people across ages. Overall study results and limits: Long-lived and aged donors differed, with more naive CD4+ cells and higher diversity in the long-lived.

Together with a sample-barcoded 5' primer, a J-beta primer mix was included in a second PCR lasting roughly 7 to 11 cycles. MiXCR was run by TCRdb on the 5' RACE reads, yielding one entry per CDR3 protein. Of over a million distinct CDR3 sequences listed, about 45% were seen once; the top ten hold over 3.5%. The table lists this clonotype with many counts. Antigen unknown. Germline CDR1 SQVTM, CDR2 ANQGSEA. V was shortened by 6 bases and J by 4 bases, with 7 bases between the two germline ends. This CDR3 region has 11 residues. The chain couples TRBV29-1 to TRBJ2-1; D remains ambiguous. The material sequenced was blood. This sequence originates from a woman between 18 and 29 years old in good health. The CDR3 DNA reads as TGCAGCGTCTACCGTTACAATGAGCAGTTCTTC. Translation gives CSVYRYNEQFF.